The rows below give T cell receptor beta chains drawn from one sample of a study of T-cell reconstitution after alpha-beta-depleted transplantation in children. TCRdb independently ran MiXCR on the PCR reads; one entry per CDR3 protein. The data hold around 530,000 distinct CDR3 sequences, with over 25% observed a single time. The input for sequencing was PBMCs from the stem cell graft donor, taken from the stem cell graft. The receptor source for this set is a human donor who donated a stem cell graft to a child with aplastic anemia. Each CDR3 is given with its conserved first and last residue. The D gene is left open where the match is weak. The listing skips clone size in some rows; elsewhere it reads once, few, many or a size class.

abundance | j_gene | v_gene | d_gene | CDR3aa | CDR3nt
. | TRBJ2-1 | TRBV7-3 | . | CASSITLDNEQFF | TGTGCCAGCAGCATTACTCTAGACAATGAGCAGTTCTTC
few | TRBJ2-5 | TRBV7-6 | . | CASSFNGEEETQYF | TGTGCCAGCAGCTTTAATGGGGAAGAAGAGACCCAGTACTTC
few | TRBJ1-1 | TRBV7-8 | . | CASSLWETEAFF | TGTGCCAGCAGCTTATGGGAAACTGAAGCTTTCTTT
. | TRBJ2-3 | TRBV7-2 | TRBD2 | CASSPGGKDTQYF | TGTGCCAGCAGCCCCGGGGGGAAAGATACGCAGTATTTT
. | TRBJ1-4 | TRBV12-3/TRBV12-4 | . | CASTLMGGPAAEKLFF | TGTGCCAGCACTCTAATGGGGGGCCCCGCTGCGGAAAAACTGTTTTTT
few | TRBJ2-5 | TRBV27 | . | CASSLEGDQETQYF | TGTGCCAGCAGTTTGGAAGGGGACCAAGAGACCCAGTACTTC
few | TRBJ2-1 | TRBV20-1 | . | CSATRRGYYNEQFF | TGCAGTGCTACGAGACGGGGGTACTACAATGAGCAGTTCTTC
few | TRBJ2-6 | TRBV7-2 | . | CASSLQPGANVLTF | TGTGCCAGCAGCTTACAACCCGGGGCCAACGTCCTGACTTTC
. | TRBJ2-1 | TRBV6-2/TRBV6-3 | TRBD2 | CASRSPGLAERNEQFF | TGTGCCAGCAGATCCCCAGGACTAGCGGAGAGGAATGAGCAGTTCTTC
. | TRBJ2-1 | TRBV20-1 | . | CSAREGERAYNEQFF | TGCAGTGCTAGAGAGGGAGAGAGGGCGTACAATGAGCAGTTCTTC